This is a list of T cell receptor beta chains from one sample in a study of tumor T cells in aggressive B-cell lymphoma. Data came from immunoSEQ multiplex PCR; TCRdb stores just in-frame clones and leaves some out. The data contain several thousand clones, roughly 85% of them singletons. Sequencing input: tumor tissue. These receptors all stem from an adult with diffuse large B cell lymphoma. CDR3s include the opening cysteine and the closing phenylalanine or tryptophan. D genes are given only for firm matches. Clone size is given for some rows only: seen once, a few or many times, or a class if the clone is expanded.

D gene: -
V gene: TRBV9
clone size: -
J gene: TRBJ2-3
CDR3 DNA: TGTGCCAGCAGCGTCGGCGGCTTCAGCACAGATACGCAGTATTTT
CDR3 protein: CASSVGGFSTDTQYF

D gene: TRBD1
V gene: TRBV27
clone size: few
J gene: TRBJ2-7
CDR3 DNA: TGTGCCACCTGGGACAGGAACTACGAGCAGTACTTC
CDR3 protein: CATWDRNYEQYF

D gene: -
V gene: TRBV6-5
clone size: -
J gene: TRBJ1-2
CDR3 DNA: TGTGCCAGCACCGGGGAGGGGAGGAACTATGGCTACACCTTC
CDR3 protein: CASTGEGRNYGYTF

D gene: -
V gene: TRBV5-1
clone size: -
J gene: TRBJ2-5
CDR3 DNA: TGCGCCAGCAGCTTGAGGGCCAGGGCGGAGACCCAGTACTTC
CDR3 protein: CASSLRARAETQYF

D gene: -
V gene: TRBV2
clone size: -
J gene: TRBJ1-6
CDR3 DNA: TGTGCCAGCAGTGTACAGGGTGTGAATTCACCCCTCCACTTT
CDR3 protein: CASSVQGVNSPLHF

D gene: -
V gene: TRBV29-1
clone size: -
J gene: TRBJ2-7
CDR3 DNA: TGCAGCGTTGACTTAGCTGGGTACGGCGAGCAGTACTTC
CDR3 protein: CSVDLAGYGEQYF

D gene: TRBD1
V gene: TRBV5-6
clone size: -
J gene: TRBJ2-7
CDR3 DNA: TGTGCCAGCAGCTTTTGGGACAGGGCCTACGAGCAGTACTTC
CDR3 protein: CASSFWDRAYEQYF

D gene: -
V gene: TRBV4-2
clone size: -
J gene: TRBJ1-6
CDR3 DNA: TGTGCCAGCAGCCAAGAAAGTTTTAGTAATTCACCCCTCCACTTT
CDR3 protein: CASSQESFSNSPLHF

D gene: -
V gene: TRBV5-4
clone size: -
J gene: TRBJ1-1
CDR3 DNA: TGTGCCAGCAGCTTCGGGGGGAGGGACACTGAAGCTTTCTTT
CDR3 protein: CASSFGGRDTEAFF

D gene: -
V gene: TRBV4-2
clone size: -
J gene: TRBJ1-2
CDR3 DNA: TGTGCCAGCAGCCAAACCCAAACAGTCAGGGTGAACTATGGCTACACCTTC
CDR3 protein: CASSQTQTVRVNYGYTF

D gene: TRBD2
V gene: TRBV7-7
clone size: -
J gene: TRBJ2-1
CDR3 DNA: TGTGCCAGCAGCTTAGGGGCTAGCGGGGGGGCCCGGGTTGATGAGCAGTTCTTC
CDR3 protein: CASSLGASGGARVDEQFF

D gene: TRBD1
V gene: TRBV6-1
clone size: -
J gene: TRBJ2-3
CDR3 DNA: TGTGCCAGCAGTGAAGCCAGGGGGCCTATCACAGATACGCAGTATTTT
CDR3 protein: CASSEARGPITDTQYF

D gene: TRBD2
V gene: TRBV27
clone size: -
J gene: TRBJ2-3
CDR3 DNA: TGTGCCAGCAGTCCGACCCCACTAGCGGGGACTCCCCTTACGCAGTATTTT
CDR3 protein: CASSPTPLAGTPLTQYF

D gene: -
V gene: TRBV4-2
clone size: -
J gene: TRBJ2-7
CDR3 DNA: TGTGCCAGCAGCCAAGCTGGGGGCCCCTACGAGCAGTACTTC
CDR3 protein: CASSQAGGPYEQYF

D gene: TRBD1
V gene: TRBV29-1
clone size: -
J gene: TRBJ2-6
CDR3 DNA: TGCAGCGTTGCGGGGGATCCGGGGACAGGGCACCAGGCGTCTGGGGCCAACGTCCTGACTTTC
CDR3 protein: CSVAGDPGTGHQASGANVLTF

D gene: -
V gene: TRBV4-1
clone size: -
J gene: TRBJ1-2
CDR3 DNA: TGCGCCAGCAGCCAACAGGGTATCTATGGCTACACCTTC
CDR3 protein: CASSQQGIYGYTF

D gene: -
V gene: TRBV5-1
clone size: -
J gene: TRBJ2-7
CDR3 DNA: TGCGCCAGCAGCTCCGGTTCCACTGGCGAGCAGTACTTC
CDR3 protein: CASSSGSTGEQYF

D gene: TRBD1
V gene: TRBV5-5
clone size: -
J gene: TRBJ1-2
CDR3 DNA: TGTGCCAGCAGCTTTACCCCGGGACAGGGGAACTATGGCTACACCTTC
CDR3 protein: CASSFTPGQGNYGYTF

D gene: TRBD1
V gene: TRBV9
clone size: few
J gene: TRBJ1-6
CDR3 DNA: TGTGCCAGCAGCGGACAACAGGGGCCTAATTCACCCCTCCACTTT
CDR3 protein: CASSGQQGPNSPLHF

D gene: TRBD2
V gene: TRBV6-1
clone size: once
J gene: TRBJ2-1
CDR3 DNA: TGTGCCAGCAGTGAGTTCAGCGGGGACTACAATGAGCAGTTCTTC
CDR3 protein: CASSEFSGDYNEQFF

D gene: -
V gene: TRBV11-2
clone size: -
J gene: TRBJ2-2
CDR3 DNA: TGTGCCAGCAGCTTAAGAGGTCGTGGCGGAACGGCCGGGGAGCTGTTTTTT
CDR3 protein: CASSLRGRGGTAGELFF

D gene: -
V gene: TRBV7-8
clone size: -
J gene: TRBJ2-3
CDR3 DNA: TGTGCCAGCAGCTTAGTTCCGGGAGCAGATACGCAGTATTTT
CDR3 protein: CASSLVPGADTQYF

D gene: -
V gene: TRBV11-2
clone size: once
J gene: TRBJ2-2
CDR3 DNA: TGTGCCAGCAGCTTCGGCGGGACCGGGGAGCTGTTTTTT
CDR3 protein: CASSFGGTGELFF

D gene: TRBD1
V gene: TRBV4-1
clone size: -
J gene: TRBJ2-5
CDR3 DNA: TGCGCCAGCAGCCAAGCCTTGGACAGGACCCAAGAGACCCAGTACTTC
CDR3 protein: CASSQALDRTQETQYF

D gene: -
V gene: TRBV4-1
clone size: -
J gene: TRBJ1-1
CDR3 DNA: TGCGCCAGCAGCCAAGCACAGGCAGCGAACACTGAAGCTTTCTTT
CDR3 protein: CASSQAQAANTEAFF

D gene: -
V gene: TRBV13
clone size: -
J gene: TRBJ2-1
CDR3 DNA: TGTGCCAGCAGCTTCTCGGACAGCTCCTACAATGAGCAGTTCTTC
CDR3 protein: CASSFSDSSYNEQFF

D gene: -
V gene: TRBV15
clone size: -
J gene: TRBJ2-6
CDR3 DNA: TGTGCCACCAGCTACTCTGGGGCCAACGTCCTGACTTTC
CDR3 protein: CATSYSGANVLTF

D gene: -
V gene: TRBV7-3
clone size: -
J gene: TRBJ1-2
CDR3 DNA: TGTGCCAGCAGGCCACAGCCTTCGGGGGGCTACACCTTC
CDR3 protein: CASRPQPSGGYTF

D gene: -
V gene: TRBV25-1
clone size: -
J gene: TRBJ1-2
CDR3 DNA: TGTGCCACCTCGGACAGCCTAGGTGGAGGCTACACCTTC
CDR3 protein: CATSDSLGGGYTF

D gene: TRBD1
V gene: TRBV18
clone size: -
J gene: TRBJ2-5
CDR3 DNA: TGTGCCAGCTCACCACCAGGGGGCCCCAAGGAGACCCAGTACTTC
CDR3 protein: CASSPPGGPKETQYF

D gene: -
V gene: TRBV5-1
clone size: -
J gene: TRBJ1-1
CDR3 DNA: TGCGCCAGCAGCTTGGGGCAGATGAACACTGAAGCTTTCTTT
CDR3 protein: CASSLGQMNTEAFF

D gene: TRBD2
V gene: TRBV19
clone size: -
J gene: TRBJ2-7
CDR3 DNA: TGTGCCAGTAGTGGGGGAGCGGGGGTCCCGGTTGAGCAGTACTTC
CDR3 protein: CASSGGAGVPVEQYF